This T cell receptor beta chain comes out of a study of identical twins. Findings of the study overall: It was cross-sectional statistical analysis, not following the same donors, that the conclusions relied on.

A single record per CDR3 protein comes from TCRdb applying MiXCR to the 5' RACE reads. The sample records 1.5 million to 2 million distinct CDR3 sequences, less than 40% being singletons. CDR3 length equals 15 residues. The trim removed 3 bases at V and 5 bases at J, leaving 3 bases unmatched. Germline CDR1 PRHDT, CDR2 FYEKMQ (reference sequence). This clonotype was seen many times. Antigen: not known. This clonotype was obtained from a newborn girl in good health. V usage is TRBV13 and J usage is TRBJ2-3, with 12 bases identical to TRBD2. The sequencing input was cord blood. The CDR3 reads CASSFGLAGRDTQYF. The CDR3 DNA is TGTGCCAGCAGCTTCGGACTAGCGGGACGAGATACGCAGTATTTT.